This T cell receptor (beta chain) was observed in a study of human T cells and chemical hapten exposure. V lost 1 base and J 6 bases, leaving 6 bases between the germline ends. The CDR3 spans 13 residues. CDR1 is LGHDT, CDR2 YNNKEL, per germline (reference sequence). This clonotype has a count of ten or more. The time point: pre-sensitization, week 0. Treatment of the sample: therapeutic diphenylcyclopropenone sensitization with weekly scalp DPC. The study's library attached unique molecular identifiers to single cDNA molecules. TCRdb processed the RACE reads anew with MiXCR; each CDR3 protein has one entry. The sample consists of approximately 400,000 distinct CDR3 sequences, about 5.1% of them appearing once.

The chain recombines TRBV3-1 with TRBJ1-4; D gene uncertain. The source of this sequence is a woman aged 45-59 years with alopecia areata. Some clones in this sample may be carry-over from other donors' samples. Sequencing used whole blood, obtained in connection with sensitization to the hapten diphenylcyclopropenone (DPC). The CDR3 region is CASSQVRDEKLFF. The CDR3 coding sequence is TGTGCCAGCAGCCAAGTGAGGGATGAAAAACTGTTTTTT.